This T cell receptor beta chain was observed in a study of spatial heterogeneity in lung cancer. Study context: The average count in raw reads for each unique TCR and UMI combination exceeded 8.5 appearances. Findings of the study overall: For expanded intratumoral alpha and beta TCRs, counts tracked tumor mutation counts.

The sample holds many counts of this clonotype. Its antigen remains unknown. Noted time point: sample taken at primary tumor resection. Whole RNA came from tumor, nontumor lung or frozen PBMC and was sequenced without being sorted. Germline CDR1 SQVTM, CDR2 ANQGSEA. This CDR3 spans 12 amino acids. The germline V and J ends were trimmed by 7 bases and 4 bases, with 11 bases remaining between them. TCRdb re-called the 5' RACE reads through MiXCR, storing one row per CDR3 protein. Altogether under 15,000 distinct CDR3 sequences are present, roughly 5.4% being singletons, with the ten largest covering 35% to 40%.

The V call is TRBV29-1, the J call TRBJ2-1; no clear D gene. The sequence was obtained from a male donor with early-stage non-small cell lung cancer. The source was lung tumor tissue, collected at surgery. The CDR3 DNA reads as TGCAGCGCTCGGACGGAATACAATGAGCAGTTCTTC. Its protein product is CSARTEYNEQFF.